Below are 8 T cell receptor beta chains sequenced from a single sample in a study of blood T cell repertoires in COVID-19. Clones were read by immunoSEQ multiplex PCR, and TCRdb kept only the in-frame ones, dropping some. The data hold 140,000 to 150,000 clones, with 70% to 90% observed a single time. Sample: peripheral blood. The receptor source for this set is a woman between 55 and 75 years old with COVID-19, enrolled during active disease.

This chain connects TRBV5-4 to TRBJ2-5; D is ambiguous. Germline V gives CDR1 SGHNT, CDR2 YYREEE (reference sequence). This CDR3 is 12 amino acids long. The V end was cut by 1 base, the J end by 7 bases, with 8 bases between. The CDR3 region has the DNA TGTGCCAGCAGCTTGCTAGAAGGGACCCAGTACTTC. Protein: CASSLLEGTQYF. Full variable domain (missing parts from reference TRBV5-4 and TRBJ2-5): ETGVTQSPTHLIKTRGQQVTLRCSSQSGHNTVSWYQQALGQGPQFIFQYYREEENGRGNFPPRFSGLQFPNYSSELNVNALELDDSALYLCASSLLEGTQYFGPGTRLLVL.

The chain links TRBV11-2 to TRBJ2-5; the D gene is possibly TRBD2 (6 bases). The CDR3 consists of 16 residues. V lost 2 bases to trimming and J lost 0 bases, with 13 bases between them. The germline gives CDR1 SGHAT, CDR2 FQNNGV. CDR3 DNA: TGTGCCAGCAGCTTACAGGTTAGCGGAAACCAAGAGACCCAGTACTTC. Protein: CASSLQVSGNQETQYF.

This clone was seen a handful of times. The CDR3, as DNA: TGCGCCAGCAGCTTGGCCTCGGCGGACACCGGGGAGCTGTTTTTT. Protein product: CASSLASADTGELFF. V and J are TRBV5-1 and TRBJ2-2; D unclear. Germline CDR1 SGHRS, CDR2 YFSETQ. CDR3 size: 15 residues. The V gene lost 0 bases and the J gene lost 3 bases, with 9 bases spanning the gap.

The chain has TRBV5-8 and TRBJ2-5; 10 bases are a match to TRBD1. The CDR3 covers 14 residues. Trimming removed 5 bases from V and 4 bases from J; junction bases left unmatched: 5. Germline CDR1 reads SGHTS; CDR2 reads YDEGEE. The CDR3 here is CASRFGDRGETQYF. The CDR3, as DNA: TGTGCCAGCAGATTTGGGGACAGGGGAGAGACCCAGTACTTC.

This chain connects TRBV7-2 to TRBJ2-3; TRBD2 matches 13 bases. Germline CDR1 SGHTA, CDR2 FQGNSA. The CDR3 contains 16 residues. V lost 4 bases, J lost 4 bases, and 5 bases stayed unmatched. CDR3 coding DNA: TGTGCCAGCAGCTATGCGGGACTAGCGGGGTCAGATACGCAGTATTTT. Its protein is CASSYAGLAGSDTQYF.

The J gene is TRBJ2-4, the V gene TRBV18, with TRBD2 as a possible D gene (7 bases). The CDR3 is 16 amino acids. Deletions cut 3 bases from V and 0 bases from J, with 12 bases between. CDR1 and CDR2 from the germline V gene are KGHSH and LQKENI. DNA of the CDR3: TGTGCCAGCTCACCGGTCGGGGGGCCAGCCAAAAACATTCAGTACTTC. Amino acid sequence: CASSPVGGPAKNIQYF.

The chain has TRBV19 and TRBJ1-5, with D possibly being TRBD1 (6 bases). V was pared by 10 bases and J by 0 bases, with 16 bases between. CDR3 length equals 15 residues. Per germline, CDR1 LNHDA and CDR2 SQIVND (reference sequence). The CDR3 sequence: CATDPQGYSNQPQHF. CDR3 in DNA: TGTGCCACCGACCCCCAGGGGTATAGCAATCAGCCCCAGCATTTT.

This chain connects TRBV7-2 to TRBJ1-2; tentatively, D is TRBD1 (6 bases). The germline gives CDR1 SGHTA, CDR2 FQGNSA. V dropped 5 bases and J dropped 1 base, with 8 bases sitting between them. The CDR3 spans 13 residues. This chain's CDR3 is CASSMDSNYGYTF. The CDR3 DNA reads as TGTGCCAGCAGCATGGACAGTAACTATGGCTACACCTTC.